What follows is one T cell receptor beta chain and its context. The antigen is not known. The data were obtained in a study of T cell responses to AZD1222 COVID-19 vaccine. Study information: Whether given at about 4 or about 12 weeks, second doses were pooled.

The ends were cut back, 4 bases at V and 0 bases at J, with 12 bases in the middle. The CDR3 spans 16 residues. Germline-derived CDR1 and CDR2 are MNHEY and SVGEGT. Measured with immunoSEQ multiplex PCR; TCRdb has only the in-frame clones, and not every one. The table lists around 130,000 clones, more than 70% of them singletons. Study-wide findings and caveats: Regions 160-218 and 743-854 dominated among vaccine-associated CD4 TCRs spanning spike. Recipients of two AZD1222 doses showed rising Spike-specific TCR breadth and depth.

This sequence joins TRBV6-2 or TRBV6-3 and TRBJ2-2; D possibly corresponds to TRBD2 (6 bases). Sample: peripheral blood, taken on day 0 of AZD1222 vaccination. This TCR derives from an adult in good health. This CDR3 is CASSSGLPANTGELFF. The CDR3 nucleotides read TGTGCCAGCAGTTCAGGACTACCGGCGAACACCGGGGAGCTGTTTTTT.